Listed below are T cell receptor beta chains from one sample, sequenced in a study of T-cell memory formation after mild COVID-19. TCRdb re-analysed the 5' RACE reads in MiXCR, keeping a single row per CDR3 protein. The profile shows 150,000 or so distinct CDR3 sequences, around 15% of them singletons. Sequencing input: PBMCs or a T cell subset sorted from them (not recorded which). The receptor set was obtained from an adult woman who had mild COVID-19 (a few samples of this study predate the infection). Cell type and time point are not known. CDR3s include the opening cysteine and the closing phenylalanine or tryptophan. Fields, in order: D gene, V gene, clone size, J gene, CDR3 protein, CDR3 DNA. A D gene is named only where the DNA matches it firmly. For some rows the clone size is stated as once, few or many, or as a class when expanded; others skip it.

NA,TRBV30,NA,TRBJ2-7,CAWSLPDRYLGEQYF,TGTGCCTGGAGTCTTCCGGACCGTTATCTGGGGGAGCAGTACTTC
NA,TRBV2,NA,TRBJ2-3,CASTLGATTNTQYF,TGTGCCAGCACTCTGGGGGCGACCACAAATACGCAGTATTTT
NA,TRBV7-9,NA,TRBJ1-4,CASSLSRF,TGTGCCAGCAGCTTAAGTCGATTT
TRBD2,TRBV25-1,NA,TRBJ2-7,CASSEGSGRDEQYF,TGTGCCAGCAGTGAAGGTAGCGGGAGGGACGAGCAGTACTTC
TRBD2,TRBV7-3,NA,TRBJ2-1,CASSLRLAPSGNEQFF,TGTGCCAGCAGCTTAAGACTAGCCCCTTCTGGCAATGAGCAGTTCTTC
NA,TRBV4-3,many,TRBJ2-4,CASSQERVLAKNIQYF,TGCGCCAGCAGCCAAGAACGGGTACTAGCCAAAAACATTCAGTACTTC
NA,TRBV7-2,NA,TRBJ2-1,CASTLAAGQNEQFF,TGTGCCAGCACCCTCGCGGCAGGCCAGAATGAGCAGTTCTTC
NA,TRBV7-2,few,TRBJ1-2,CASSSYYGYTF,TGTGCCAGCAGCTCCTATTATGGCTACACCTTC
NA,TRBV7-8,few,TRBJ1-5,CASSLDMRIPQPQHF,TGTGCCAGCAGCTTAGATATGCGGATCCCCCAGCCCCAGCATTTT
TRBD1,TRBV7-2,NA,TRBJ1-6,CASSFFMGQSNSPLHF,TGTGCCAGCAGCTTTTTCATGGGACAGTCTAATTCACCCCTCCACTTT
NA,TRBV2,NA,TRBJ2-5,CASSREGRETQYF,TGTGCCAGCTCAAGAGAGGGACGAGAGACCCAGTACTTC
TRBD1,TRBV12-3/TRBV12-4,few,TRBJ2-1,CASSGGTGNYYNEQFF,TGTGCCAGCAGTGGGGGGACAGGGAACTACTACAATGAGCAGTTCTTC
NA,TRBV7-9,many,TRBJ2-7,CASSQSPRDEQYF,TGTGCCAGCAGCCAAAGCCCGAGAGACGAGCAGTACTTC
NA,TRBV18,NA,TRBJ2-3,CASSPSGIRRSSVDTQYF,TGTGCCAGCTCACCTTCCGGGATCAGAAGGTCAAGCGTCGATACGCAGTATTTT
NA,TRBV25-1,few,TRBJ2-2,CASSEMGITGELFF,TGTGCCAGCAGTGAAATGGGAATCACCGGGGAGCTGTTTTTT
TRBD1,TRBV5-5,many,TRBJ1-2,CASSVMPGQAYGYTF,TGTGCCAGCAGCGTAATGCCGGGACAGGCGTATGGCTACACCTTC
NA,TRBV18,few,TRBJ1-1,CASSPPVRRSEAFF,TGTGCCAGCTCACCACCTGTCCGGAGGTCTGAAGCTTTCTTT
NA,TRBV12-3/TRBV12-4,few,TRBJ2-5,CASSPATYQETQYF,TGTGCCAGCAGTCCAGCCACCTACCAAGAGACCCAGTACTTC
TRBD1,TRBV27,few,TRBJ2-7,CASSSTTGDEQYF,TGTGCCAGCAGTTCGACGACAGGGGACGAGCAGTACTTC
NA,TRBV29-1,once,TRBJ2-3,CSDSSGLRSTDTQYF,TGCAGCGATTCTTCGGGGTTACGTAGCACAGATACGCAGTATTTT
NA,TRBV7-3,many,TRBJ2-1,CASSLGLRSSYNEQFF,TGTGCCAGCAGCTTAGGGTTGCGCAGCTCCTACAATGAGCAGTTCTTC
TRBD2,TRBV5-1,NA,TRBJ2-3,CASSPGIAGESDTQYF,TGCGCCAGCAGCCCAGGGATAGCGGGAGAATCAGATACGCAGTATTTT
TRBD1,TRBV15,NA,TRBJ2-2,CATTRGSNTGELFF,TGTGCCACCACCAGGGGGTCGAACACCGGGGAGCTGTTTTTT
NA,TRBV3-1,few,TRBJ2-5,CASTQRGGKGTQYF,TGTGCCAGCACCCAGAGGGGGGGCAAAGGGACCCAGTACTTC
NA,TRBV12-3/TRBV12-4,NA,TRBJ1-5,CASSSRGGAPQHF,TGTGCCAGCAGCTCCCGGGGGGGCGCGCCCCAGCATTTT
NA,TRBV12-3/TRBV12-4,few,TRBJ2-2,CASSPGSRSGELFF,TGTGCCAGCAGTCCGGGCTCTCGATCCGGGGAGCTGTTTTTT
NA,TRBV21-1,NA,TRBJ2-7,CASSGTEYEQYF,TGTGCCAGCAGCGGGACGGAATACGAGCAGTACTTC
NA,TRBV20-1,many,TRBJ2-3,CSATHPPSTDTQYF,TGCAGTGCCACCCACCCGCCTAGCACAGATACGCAGTATTTT
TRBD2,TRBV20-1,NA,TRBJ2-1,CSAVGLGYNEQFF,TGCAGTGCGGTGGGACTAGGGTACAATGAGCAGTTCTTC
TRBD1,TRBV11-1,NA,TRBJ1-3,CASSFNVGTGVSGNTIYF,TGTGCCAGCAGCTTTAACGTTGGGACAGGGGTCTCTGGAAACACCATATATTTT
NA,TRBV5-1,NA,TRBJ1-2,CASRSTTGHGYGYTF,TGCGCCAGCAGATCGACCACAGGGCATGGCTATGGCTACACCTTC
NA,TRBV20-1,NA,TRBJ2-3,CSARDPRGSTDTQYF,TGCAGTGCTAGAGATCCTCGGGGGAGCACAGATACGCAGTATTTT
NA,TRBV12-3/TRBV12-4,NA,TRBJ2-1,CASSLPGLAREQFF,TGTGCCAGCAGTCTTCCGGGCCTAGCCCGGGAGCAGTTCTTC